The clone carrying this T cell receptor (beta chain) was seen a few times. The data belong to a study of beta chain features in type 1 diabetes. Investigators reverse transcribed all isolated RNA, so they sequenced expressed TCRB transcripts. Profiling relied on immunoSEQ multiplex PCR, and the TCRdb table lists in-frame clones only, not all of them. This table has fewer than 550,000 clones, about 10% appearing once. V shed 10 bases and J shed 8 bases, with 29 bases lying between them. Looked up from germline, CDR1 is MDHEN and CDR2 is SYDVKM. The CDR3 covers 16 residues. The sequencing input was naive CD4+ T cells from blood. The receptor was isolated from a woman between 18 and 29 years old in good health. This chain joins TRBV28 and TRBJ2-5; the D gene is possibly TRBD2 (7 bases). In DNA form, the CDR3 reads TGTGCCACCATCCCACCCCAGGGAAGGGGGGGGAGAACCCAGTACTTC. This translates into CATIPPQGRGGRTQYF.